Below are 20 T cell receptor beta chains sequenced from a single sample in a study of metastatic and nonmetastatic thyroid tumors. No treatment of any kind had been given to any patient before thyroid surgery. TCRdb re-clonotyped the PCR reads through MiXCR. The sample consists of approximately 25,000 clones, 13% of them appearing once. Sample: blood. The receptors come from a female donor with papillary thyroid cancer or a benign thyroid nodule (not recorded which). Some clones in this sample may be carry-over from other donors' samples.

Ten or more counts support this clone. The chain uses TRBV27 and TRBJ1-1; possibly TRBD1 for D (6 bases). V was cut by 6 bases and J by 6 bases, with 17 bases left in between. The CDR3 sequence is 14 residues long. In germline, CDR1 is MNHEY, CDR2 SMNVEV (reference sequence). CDR3 nucleotides: TGTGCCAGCAGCCTCGCCGGGGGGGCCGCTGAAGCTTTCTTT. Its translation is CASSLAGGAAEAFF.

This clone was detected ten times or more. This chain links TRBV3-1 with TRBJ2-3; 12 bases are a match to TRBD1. Germline assignment: CDR1 LGHDT and CDR2 YNNKEL (reference sequence). This CDR3 region has 18 residues. Trimming took 4 bases from V and 0 from J; bases not matched to a gene: 8. The CDR3: CASSPGQGAELSTDTQYF. The CDR3 DNA reads TGTGCCAGCAGCCCGGGACAGGGGGCTGAGTTAAGCACAGATACGCAGTATTTT.

This clone was recorded at least ten times. The chain carries TRBV7-3 and TRBJ2-7, with D possibly TRBD1 on 6 matching bases. V lost 3 bases and J 0 bases, leaving 15 bases between the germline ends. CDR1 is SGHTA, CDR2 FQGTGA, per germline. This CDR3 is built from 16 residues. CDR3 DNA: TGTGCCAGCAGCTTGACCGGGACACTTAGCTCCTACGAGCAGTACTTC. Translating gives CASSLTGTLSSYEQYF.

The sample holds many counts of this clone. This chain uses TRBV20-1 with TRBJ2-7; TRBD1 is a possible D gene (6 bases). V was trimmed by 0 bases and J by 3 bases, leaving 12 bases between them. Germline values: CDR1 DFQATT, CDR2 SNEGSKA (reference sequence). The CDR3 covers 14 residues. CDR3 sequence reads: CSARDPTGNYEQYF. CDR3 in DNA: TGCAGTGCTAGAGATCCGACAGGAAACTACGAGCAGTACTTC.

This clone has ten or more counts. The chain couples TRBV6-5 to TRBJ2-1; D remains ambiguous. The CDR3 is 15 residues long. CDR1 and CDR2 from the germline V gene are MNHEY and SVGAGI. V was trimmed by 0 bases and J by 12 bases, leaving 18 bases between them. DNA of the CDR3: TGTGCCAGCAGTTACTCTCGACCAAGCAATGACGGGCAGTTCTTC. Translating gives CASSYSRPSNDGQFF.

This chain uses TRBV6-2 or TRBV6-3 with TRBJ2-3; 9 positions agree with TRBD1. The germline gives CDR1 MNHEY, CDR2 SVGEGT. The V segment lost 6 bases and the J segment 7 bases; nucleotides outside the gene matches: 11. The CDR3 is made up of 15 amino acids. The CDR3 DNA is TGTGCCAGCAGACGTGGGGACAGGGAGACATATACGCAGTATTTT. Amino acids: CASRRGDRETYTQYF.

Many counts were recorded for this clone. This chain links TRBV11-3 with TRBJ1-1; D not certain. CDR3 size: 12 residues. Germline assignment: CDR1 SGHNT and CDR2 YENEEA. V was pared by 3 bases and J by 6 bases, with 8 bases between. The CDR3 bases are TGTGCCAGCAGCTTGGGGTCAGCTGAAGCTTTCTTT. It specifies CASSLGSAEAFF. The whole variable domain, remainder taken from reference TRBV11-3 and TRBJ1-1, is EAGVVQSPRYKIIEKKQPVAFWCNPISGHNTLYWYLQNLGQGPELLIRYENEEAVDDSQLPKDRFSAERLKGVDSTLKIQPAELGDSAVYLCASSLGSAEAFFGQGTRLTVV.

Relative to its sample, this clone is medium-sized. V gene TRBV3-1 combines with J gene TRBJ2-7, with no clear D. V lost 0 bases and J lost 3, with 9 bases in between. CDR1 LGHDT and CDR2 YNNKEL come from the germline V gene (reference sequence). The CDR3 length is 14 residues. This chain's CDR3 is CASSQDWSGYEQYF. The CDR3 region has the DNA TGTGCCAGCAGCCAAGATTGGTCAGGCTACGAGCAGTACTTC.

V and J are TRBV20-1 and TRBJ1-5; no clear D gene. The CDR3 spans 15 residues. In germline, CDR1 is DFQATT, CDR2 SNEGSKA (reference sequence). The V and J ends lost 0 bases and 0 bases respectively, with 9 bases between them. CDR3 nucleotides: TGCAGTGCTAGAGAGTTTCGGGATAGCAATCAGCCCCAGCATTTT. As protein: CSAREFRDSNQPQHF.

This clone was seen at least ten times. The chain combines TRBV28 with TRBJ2-3; D might be TRBD2 (6 bases). The V end lost 4 bases, the J end lost 2 bases, and 16 bases lay between the germline ends. Germline V gene sequence: CDR1 MDHEN, CDR2 SYDVKM. The CDR3 has 16 amino acids. The CDR3 here is CASSSSGTGDTDTQYF. For the CDR3, the DNA is TGTGCCAGCAGTTCCTCGGGGACGGGAGACACAGATACGCAGTATTTT.

This clone was seen ten or more times. The CDR3: CSARDIAQTGELFF. The CDR3 DNA reads TGCAGTGCTAGAGATATAGCGCAGACCGGGGAGCTGTTTTTT. The chain employs TRBV20-1 and TRBJ2-2, with TRBD2 as a possible D gene (5 bases). Germline V gene sequence: CDR1 DFQATT, CDR2 SNEGSKA (reference sequence). Between the trimmed V and J ends, which lost 0 bases and 5 bases, there was a span of 10 bases. The CDR3 runs to 14 residues.

This clone was counted ten times or more. J is TRBJ1-3 and V is TRBV28, with D perhaps TRBD1 (5 bases). Trimming removed 8 bases from V and 0 bases from J, with 14 bases in between. Germline assignment: CDR1 MDHEN and CDR2 SYDVKM. The CDR3 covers 15 residues. This chain's CDR3 is CASSTGHSSGNTIYF. Here the CDR3 DNA reads TGTGCCAGCTCAACAGGCCATAGCTCTGGAAACACCATATATTTT.

This clone has a count of ten or more. The CDR3 region is CASSLFDNYGYTF. CDR3 nucleotide sequence: TGTGCCAGCAGTCTGTTCGATAACTATGGCTACACCTTC. This sequence joins TRBV28 and TRBJ1-2; D remains ambiguous. The length of the CDR3 is 13 residues. Germline V gene sequence: CDR1 MDHEN, CDR2 SYDVKM. Trimming left V 5 bases short and J 1 base short, with 8 bases between.

This clone occurred many times. The genes are TRBV7-9 and TRBJ1-2, with 7 bases fitting TRBD1. V shed 4 bases, J shed 2 bases, and the junction held 4 bases outside the gene matches. Germline V CDR1 and CDR2: SEHNR, FQNEAQ (reference sequence). The CDR3 covers 14 residues. The CDR3 protein is CASSSGQANYGYTF. DNA of the CDR3: TGTGCCAGCAGCTCAGGACAGGCCAACTATGGCTACACCTTC.

This clone was counted at least ten times. This rearrangement joins TRBV12-3 or TRBV12-4 to TRBJ2-6; D assignment may be TRBD1 or TRBD2 (5 bases each). There are 16 residues in the CDR3. V lost 3 bases, J lost 4 bases, and 13 bases lay in between. In DNA, the CDR3 is TGTGCCAGCAGTTTCTGGGGACCAGCCGGGGCCAACGTCCTGACTTTC. Residues: CASSFWGPAGANVLTF.

This clone has a handful of counts. A junction boundary mismatches the germline segment, possibly from a read error. This chain joins TRBV6-2 or TRBV6-3 and TRBJ2-3; the D is unclear. Germline V gene lookup returns CDR1 MNHEY and CDR2 SVGEGT. The CDR3 has 17 amino acids. The CDR3 bases are TGTACCAGCAGAGTCGACCGCCTCCTACCGGGCACAGATACGCAGTATTTT. Translation: CTSRVDRLLPGTDTQYF.

The V and J genes are TRBV6-1 and TRBJ1-1; D not certain. Trimming cost V 8 bases and J 2 bases, with 15 bases left between them. Per germline, CDR1 MNHNS and CDR2 SASEGT. The CDR3 covers 14 residues. CDR3 protein: CASRLTSDNTEAFF. The CDR3 nucleotides are TGTGCCAGCCGCCTTACTAGTGATAACACTGAAGCTTTCTTT.

The gene calls are TRBV4-1 and TRBJ2-7; D gene ambiguous. CDR1 and CDR2 (germline): MGHRA, YSYEKL. This CDR3 is 17 amino acids long. Trimming removed 1 base at V and 0 bases at J, with 16 bases between. CDR3 region: CASSQVFSGRSSYEQYF. For the CDR3, the DNA is TGCGCCAGCAGCCAAGTCTTCTCAGGACGGAGCTCCTACGAGCAGTACTTC.

At least ten counts were recorded for this clone. V usage is TRBV27 and J usage is TRBJ2-1, with D perhaps TRBD2 (5 bases). Trimming pared 7 bases from V and 8 bases from J, leaving 18 bases between. This CDR3 has 14 residues. The germline CDR1 and CDR2 sequences are MNHEY and SMNVEV (reference sequence). This chain's CDR3 is CASNPGRGTHEQFF. DNA of the CDR3: TGTGCCAGCAACCCAGGCCGGGGAACCCATGAGCAGTTCTTC.

This clone was seen repeatedly, ten times or more. The chain has TRBV9 and TRBJ2-1; 7 nucleotides agree with TRBD2. There are 15 residues in the CDR3. V gave up 3 bases and J gave up 6 bases; unmatched junction bases: 9. Germline lookup yields CDR1 SGDLS and CDR2 YYNGEE. CDR3 sequence reads: CASSASGGRGNEQFF. Written as DNA, the CDR3 is TGTGCCAGCAGCGCCTCGGGGGGTAGGGGCAATGAGCAGTTCTTC. The full variable domain, completed using reference TRBV9 and TRBJ2-1, is DSGVTQTPKHLITATGQRVTLRCSPRSGDLSVYWYQQSLDQGLQFLIQYYNGEERAKGNILERFSAQQFPDLHSELNLSSLELGDSALYFCASSASGGRGNEQFFGPGTRLTVL.